The clone carrying this T cell receptor (beta chain) was counted between two and nine times. The sample originates from a study of blood T cells in healthy people across ages. Unmatched junction bases numbered 11, after V lost 4 bases and J lost 8 bases. Germline V gene sequence: CDR1 SGDLS, CDR2 YYNGEE. This CDR3 region has 15 residues. PCR was performed a second time for about 7 to 12 cycles using a sample-barcoded 5' primer and a J-beta primer mix. Every single cDNA molecule received a tag from a template-switch adaptor with 12 random nucleotides. From each sample, at least 2.5 million paired-end reads containing CDR3 were obtained. TCRdb called the 5' RACE reads again in MiXCR, with one record for every CDR3 protein. The sample holds about a million distinct CDR3 sequences, around two fifths seen once.

The chain is built from TRBV9 and TRBJ1-4; 7 bases agree with TRBD1. The sequencing sample was made of blood. This sequence was found in a man aged 18 to 30 in good health. The CDR3 loop reads CASSPSGQWGEKLFF. In DNA form, the CDR3 reads TGTGCCAGCAGCCCCTCGGGACAGTGGGGCGAAAAACTGTTTTTT. The complete variable domain, with remaining parts taken from reference TRBV9 and TRBJ1-4, reads DSGVTQTPKHLITATGQRVTLRCSPRSGDLSVYWYQQSLDQGLQFLIQYYNGEERAKGNILERFSAQQFPDLHSELNLSSLELGDSALYFCASSPSGQWGEKLFFGSGTQLSVL.